These T cell receptor beta chains were read from a single sample in a study of T-cell reconstitution after alpha-beta-depleted transplantation in children. A single record per CDR3 protein comes from TCRdb applying MiXCR to the PCR reads. Of approximately 190,000 distinct CDR3 sequences in the sample, 7.5% to 9.5% are singletons; the top ten hold about a third. The sequencing used PBMCs, mostly from graft donor cells, collected 360 days after TCRalphabeta/CD19-depleted stem cell transplant. Source of these receptors: a male patient aged 2 to 9 who had a stem cell transplant for acute myeloid leukemia, so the T cells may come from the graft donor. Both conserved end residues are trimmed from each CDR3.

j_call | v_call | cdr3_aa
TRBJ2-7 | TRBV6-2/TRBV6-3 | ASNPLGTLRIEQY
TRBJ2-1 | TRBV12-3/TRBV12-4 | ASSPPLTRGGDNEQF
TRBJ2-5 | TRBV4-1 | ASSQDRLRRPTVQY
TRBJ1-1 | TRBV21-1 | ASSKAGTTEAF
TRBJ2-1 | TRBV27 | ASPGSGESGNEQF
TRBJ1-1 | TRBV20-1 | SADPGLNTEAF
TRBJ2-5 | TRBV5-1 | ASSLVLAETQY
TRBJ2-1 | TRBV12-3/TRBV12-4 | ASSLTRGLVEQF
TRBJ2-1 | TRBV20-1 | IARDGRGAIYNEQF
TRBJ1-5 | TRBV20-1 | SASKSAQRYGQPQH
TRBJ2-1 | TRBV2 | ASSEQGLSYNEQF
TRBJ2-1 | TRBV24-1 | ATMPGDRETNEQF
TRBJ2-1 | TRBV20-1 | SARDHRVAGGFEQF
TRBJ2-4 | TRBV27 | ASSLLGTSGSKNIQY
TRBJ1-2 | TRBV5-6 | ASSLGVDGYT
TRBJ1-2 | TRBV12-3/TRBV12-4 | ASSLEATVYGYT
TRBJ2-1 | TRBV18 | ASSLPGGDYNEQF
TRBJ2-7 | TRBV5-1 | ASSLTGLAVGEQY
TRBJ1-2 | TRBV7-9 | ASSVGQTYGYT
TRBJ2-3 | TRBV5-5 | ASRDGLRGWGPDTQY
TRBJ2-3 | TRBV7-9 | ASSIDSTDTQY
TRBJ1-4 | TRBV11-2 | ASSLESQGRWT
TRBJ2-1 | TRBV29-1 | SVEDQRTDNEQF
TRBJ2-1 | TRBV12-3/TRBV12-4 | ASSLGGSASSYNEQF
TRBJ2-7 | TRBV18 | ASFQREGLEQY
TRBJ1-1 | TRBV25-1 | ASSEWGWTEAF
TRBJ2-7 | TRBV25-1 | ASSKGFEQY
TRBJ2-5 | TRBV20-1 | SARPEETQY